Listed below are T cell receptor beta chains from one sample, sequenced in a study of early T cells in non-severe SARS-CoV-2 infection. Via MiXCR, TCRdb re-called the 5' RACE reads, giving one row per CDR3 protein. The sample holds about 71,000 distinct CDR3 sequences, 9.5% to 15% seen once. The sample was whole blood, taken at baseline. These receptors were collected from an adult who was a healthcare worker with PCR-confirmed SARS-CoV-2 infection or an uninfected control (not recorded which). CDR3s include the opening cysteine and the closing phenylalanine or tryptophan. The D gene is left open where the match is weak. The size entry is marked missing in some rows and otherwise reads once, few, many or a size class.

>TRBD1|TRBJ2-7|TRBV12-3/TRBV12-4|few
CASSLGDRVSPSYEQYF
TGTGCCAGCAGTTTAGGGGACAGGGTTTCACCGTCCTACGAGCAGTACTTC
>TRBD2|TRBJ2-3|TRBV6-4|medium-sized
CASSDVLAGGSDTQYF
TGTGCCAGCAGTGACGTCCTAGCGGGGGGATCAGATACGCAGTATTTT
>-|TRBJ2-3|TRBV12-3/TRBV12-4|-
CASSPGQKTDTQYF
TGTGCCAGCAGTCCCGGGCAGAAGACAGATACGCAGTATTTT
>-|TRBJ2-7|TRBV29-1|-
CSALRGLYEQYF
TGCAGCGCACTCCGGGGGCTCTACGAGCAGTACTTC
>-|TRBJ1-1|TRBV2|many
CASSDGRMRTEAFF
TGTGCCAGCAGTGATGGGAGGATGAGGACTGAAGCTTTCTTT
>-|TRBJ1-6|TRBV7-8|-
CASSLFTGNSPLHF
TGTGCCAGCAGCCTTTTCACAGGGAATTCACCCCTCCACTTT
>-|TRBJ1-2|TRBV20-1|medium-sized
CSARDGTMGPNYGYTF
TGCAGTGCTAGAGATGGGACTATGGGGCCAAACTATGGCTACACCTTC
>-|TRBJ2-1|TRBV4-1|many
CASSEGGYNEQFF
TGCGCCAGCAGCGAGGGAGGCTACAATGAGCAGTTCTTC
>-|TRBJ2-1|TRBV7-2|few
CASSLAAGTYNEQFF
TGTGCCAGCAGCTTAGCGGCAGGCACCTACAATGAGCAGTTCTTC
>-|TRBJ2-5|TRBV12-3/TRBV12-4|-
CASSLAHLETQYF
TGTGCCAGCAGTTTAGCGCATCTAGAGACCCAGTACTTC
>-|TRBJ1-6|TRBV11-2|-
CASSLETDNSPLHF
TGTGCCAGCAGCTTAGAAACGGATAATTCACCCCTCCACTTT
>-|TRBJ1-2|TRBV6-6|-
CASSYSEVHYGYTF
TGTGCCAGCAGTTACTCGGAGGTCCACTATGGCTACACCTTC
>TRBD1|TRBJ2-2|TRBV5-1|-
CASSLAGGLDRELFF
TGCGCCAGCAGCCTGGCAGGGGGCCTTGACAGGGAGCTGTTTTTT
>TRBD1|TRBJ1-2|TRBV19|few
CASRRTGENYGYTF
TGTGCCAGTAGACGGACAGGGGAAAACTATGGCTACACCTTC
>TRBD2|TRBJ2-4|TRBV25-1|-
CASSTRTSGAKNIQYF
TGTGCCAGCAGTACGCGGACTAGCGGGGCCAAAAACATTCAGTACTTC
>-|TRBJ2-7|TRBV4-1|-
CASSTTGGYEQYF
TGCGCCAGCAGCACCACCGGAGGGTACGAGCAGTACTTC
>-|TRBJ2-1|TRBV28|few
CASSYQSKQFF
TGTGCCAGCAGTTACCAGTCTAAGCAGTTCTTC
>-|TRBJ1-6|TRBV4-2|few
CASSPLTVESPLHF
TGTGCCAGCAGCCCGTTGACAGTAGAGTCACCCCTCCACTTT
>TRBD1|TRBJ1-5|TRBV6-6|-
CASSDDRGQNQPQHF
TGTGCCAGCAGTGACGACAGGGGCCAGAATCAGCCCCAGCATTTT
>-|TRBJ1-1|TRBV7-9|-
CASSWTGVSAEAFF
TGTGCCAGCTCCTGGACGGGGGTTTCTGCTGAAGCTTTCTTT
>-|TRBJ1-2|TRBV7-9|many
CASSLGGGGGYTF
TGTGCCAGCAGCTTAGGAGGCGGTGGCGGCTACACCTTC
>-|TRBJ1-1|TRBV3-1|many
CARVEGVSEAFF
TGTGCCAGGGTGGAAGGAGTTTCTGAAGCTTTCTTT
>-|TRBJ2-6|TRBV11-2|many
CASRAGANVLTF
TGTGCCAGCAGGGCCGGGGCCAACGTCCTGACTTTC
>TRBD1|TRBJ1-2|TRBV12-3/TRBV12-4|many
CASSFLGQGAQTGGYTF
TGTGCCAGCAGTTTCCTTGGACAGGGGGCGCAAACGGGTGGCTACACCTTC
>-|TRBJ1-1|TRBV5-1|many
CASSPGLKNTEAFF
TGCGCCAGCAGCCCCGGACTCAAGAACACTGAAGCTTTCTTT
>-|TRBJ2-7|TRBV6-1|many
CASSPAGAYEQYF
TGTGCCAGCAGTCCCGCAGGGGCCTACGAGCAGTACTTC
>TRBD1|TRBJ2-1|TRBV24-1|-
CATSDLRTGRNEQFF
TGTGCCACCAGTGATTTGCGGACAGGTCGAAATGAGCAGTTCTTC
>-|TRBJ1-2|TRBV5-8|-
CASSLTGTGYGYTF
TGTGCCAGCAGCTTGACGGGGACCGGCTATGGCTACACCTTC
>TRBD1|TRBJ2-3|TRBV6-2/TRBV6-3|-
CASSRLTGMADTQYF
TGTGCCAGCAGCCGACTGACAGGGATGGCAGATACGCAGTATTTT
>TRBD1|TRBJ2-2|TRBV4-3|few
CASRNRDRGTGELFF
TGCGCCAGCAGGAACCGGGACAGGGGCACCGGGGAGCTGTTTTTT
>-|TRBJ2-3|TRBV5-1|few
CASSLEGGTDTQYF
TGCGCCAGCAGCTTGGAGGGCGGCACAGATACGCAGTATTTT
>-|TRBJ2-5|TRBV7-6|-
CAAVSGLQETQYF
TGTGCCGCGGTTAGCGGCCTACAAGAGACCCAGTACTTC
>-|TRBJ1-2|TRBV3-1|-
CASSQERISGYTF
TGTGCCAGCAGCCAAGAACGGATCAGTGGCTACACCTTC
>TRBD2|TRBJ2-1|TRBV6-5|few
CASSYRSGGLSDEQFF
TGTGCCAGCAGTTACCGCAGCGGGGGGCTATCGGATGAGCAGTTCTTC
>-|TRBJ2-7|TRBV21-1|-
CASRPSGGAYEQYF
TGTGCCAGCAGACCTAGCGGGGGGGCCTACGAGCAGTACTTC
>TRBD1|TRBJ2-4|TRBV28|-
CASSFQGEAKNIQYF
TGTGCCAGCAGTTTCCAGGGGGAGGCCAAAAACATTCAGTACTTC
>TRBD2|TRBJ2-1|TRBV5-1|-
CASSPTSGIPNEQFF
TGCGCCAGCAGCCCGACTAGCGGGATCCCCAATGAGCAGTTCTTC
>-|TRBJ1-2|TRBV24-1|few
CATSDSDRIGGYTF
TGTGCCACCAGTGATTCCGACAGGATAGGCGGCTACACCTTC
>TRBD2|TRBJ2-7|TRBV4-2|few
CASSPRLAGEYEQYF
TGTGCCAGCAGCCCGCGACTAGCGGGGGAATACGAGCAGTACTTC
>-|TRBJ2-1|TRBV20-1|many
CSARDFRGRPSYNEQFF
TGCAGTGCTAGAGATTTCAGGGGAAGGCCCTCCTACAATGAGCAGTTCTTC
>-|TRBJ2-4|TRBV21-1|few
CASPSRDSAINIQYF
TGTGCCAGCCCCTCCCGGGACAGCGCAATAAACATTCAGTACTTC
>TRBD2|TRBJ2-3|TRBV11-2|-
CASSWRAGGGTDTQYF
TGTGCCAGCAGCTGGCGAGCGGGGGGAGGCACAGATACGCAGTATTTT
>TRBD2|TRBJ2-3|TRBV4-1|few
CASSPAGVAGTDTQYF
TGCGCCAGCAGCCCCGCGGGAGTGGCAGGCACAGATACGCAGTATTTT
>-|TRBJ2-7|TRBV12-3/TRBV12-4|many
CASSWGGVRAAYEQYF
TGTGCCAGCAGCTGGGGCGGCGTCAGGGCAGCCTACGAGCAGTACTTC
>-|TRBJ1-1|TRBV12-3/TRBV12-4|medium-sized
CASSLYRGTEAFF
TGTGCCAGCAGTTTATATAGGGGAACTGAAGCTTTCTTT
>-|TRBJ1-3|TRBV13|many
CASSPDSSGNTIYF
TGTGCCAGCAGCCCGGACAGCTCTGGAAACACCATATATTTT
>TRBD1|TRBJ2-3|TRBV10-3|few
CATTTGTGRTDTQYF
TGTGCCACTACGACCGGGACAGGCCGCACAGATACGCAGTATTTT
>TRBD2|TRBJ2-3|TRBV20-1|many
CSAPPGGGADTQYF
TGCAGTGCTCCACCGGGGGGTGGCGCAGATACGCAGTATTTT
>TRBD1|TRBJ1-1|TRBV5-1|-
CASSGTVMNTEAFF
TGCGCCAGCAGCGGGACAGTGATGAACACTGAAGCTTTCTTT